These 7 T cell receptor beta chains share one sample of origin, sequenced in a study of blood T cell repertoires in COVID-19. Profiling relied on immunoSEQ multiplex PCR, and the TCRdb table lists in-frame clones only, not all of them. Seen here are about 200,000 clones, 88% observed once, and the top ten hold over 15%. Sequencing was carried out using peripheral blood. The receptors come from a man between 50 and 59 years old with COVID-19, enrolled during active disease.

The chain joins TRBV2 to TRBJ2-1; 12 bases line up with TRBD2. Germline CDR1 and CDR2: SNHLY and FYNNEI. The CDR3 sequence is 18 residues long. V gave up 4 bases and J gave up 0 bases; unmatched junction bases: 7. The CDR3 region is CASSGLAGVGHSYNEQFF. CDR3 bases: TGTGCCAGCAGTGGACTAGCGGGAGTCGGGCACTCCTACAATGAGCAGTTCTTC.

This clone was counted between two and nine times. The gene calls are TRBV7-8 and TRBJ1-3; no firm D call. Germline CDR1 reads SGHVS; CDR2 reads FQNEAQ. V lost 1 base to trimming and J lost 0 bases, with 7 bases between them. This CDR3 is built from 15 residues. CDR3 protein: CASSLEAGSGNTIYF. In DNA form, the CDR3 reads TGTGCCAGCAGCTTAGAGGCGGGCTCTGGAAACACCATATATTTT.

The chain employs TRBV6-5 and TRBJ1-2, with 9 bases that match TRBD1. The CDR3 runs 12 residues. The J segment lost 7 bases and the V segment lost 5 bases, leaving 2 bases of the junction unmatched. Germline CDR1 MNHEY, CDR2 SVGAGI. CDR3 region: CASSPGQGGYTF. The CDR3 DNA sequence: TGTGCCAGCAGTCCGGGACAGGGTGGCTACACCTTC.

This clone was observed once. The J gene is TRBJ2-3, the V gene TRBV27, with D maybe TRBD2 (6 bases). Trimming removed 2 bases at V and 6 bases at J, with 12 bases between. The CDR3 loop spans 14 amino acids. The germline V gene has CDR1 MNHEY and CDR2 SMNVEV (reference sequence). CDR3 region: CASSLTTRGDTQYF. Here the CDR3 DNA reads TGTGCCAGCAGTTTAACGACCCGGGGGGATACGCAGTATTTT.

In DNA form, the CDR3 reads TGTGCCAGCAGTGAATATCAGGGGGGTGGCTACACCTTC. Residues: CASSEYQGGGYTF. V usage is TRBV25-1 and J usage is TRBJ1-2; 7 bases are a match to TRBD1. Germline CDR1 and CDR2: MGHDK and SYGVNS. This CDR3 contains 13 residues. V trimming: 0 bases; J trimming: 7 bases; junction bases outside the gene matches: 2.

This chain links TRBV7-9 with TRBJ1-6; possibly TRBD1 for D (5 bases). Per germline, CDR1 SEHNR and CDR2 FQNEAQ (reference sequence). The CDR3 sequence is 16 residues long. The V gene lost 5 bases and the J gene lost 7 bases, with 18 bases spanning the gap. Here the CDR3 reads CASSPRMAGENSPLHF. CDR3 DNA: TGTGCCAGCAGCCCCCGGATGGCGGGGGAGAATTCACCCCTCCACTTT. Together with reference TRBV7-9 and TRBJ1-6, the CDR3 gives the full variable domain: DTGVSQNPRHKITKRGQNVTFRCDPISEHNRLYWYRQTLGQGPEFLTYFQNEAQLEKSRLLSDRFSAERPKGSFSTLEIQRTEQGDSAMYLCASSPRMAGENSPLHFGNGTRLTVT.

The rearrangement links TRBV19 to TRBJ1-5; unclear D gene. The CDR3 contains 12 residues. V shed 2 bases and J shed 5 bases, with 4 bases lying between them. The V gene's germline CDR1 is LNHDA and CDR2 SQIVND (reference sequence). CDR3 sequence (DNA): TGTGCCAGTAGTATACTTTATCAGCCCCAGCATTTT. Encoded protein: CASSILYQPQHF. Variable domain in full (rest from reference TRBV19 and TRBJ1-5): DGGITQSPKYLFRKEGQNVTLSCEQNLNHDAMYWYRQDPGQGLRLIYYSQIVNDFQKGDIAEGYSVSREKKESFPLTVTSAQKNPTAFYLCASSILYQPQHFGDGTRLSIL.